This T cell receptor beta chain was sequenced for a study of regulatory T cells in long-lasting Graves disease. Building of the TCR beta libraries involved iRepertoire HTBI primers and Arm-PCR of CDR3 regions. Each CDR3 protein gets one entry after TCRdb re-called the multiplex PCR reads with MiXCR. The profile shows 620,000 or so distinct CDR3 sequences, roughly 15% of them singletons. The time point was: newly diagnosed GD, antithyroid drugs for less than 3 months. PBMC-extracted RNA yielded the TCR library. This clonotype turned up a few times. These data also featured in a second study, about T cells in Graves' hyperthyroidism and ophthalmopathy. That source notes: When the TCR CDR3 underwent first-round RT-PCR, the HTBI primer set was used.

The starting material was peripheral blood mononuclear cells (PBMCs), obtained at new diagnosis, from a patient treated with antithyroid drugs. The origin of this receptor is a woman aged 25 to 39 with Graves disease.

The CDR3 region has the DNA TGTGCCAGCAGCCAAGAGGCAGGGATTGAGCAGTACTTC. Its protein product is CASSQEAGIEQYF. This chain uses TRBV14 with TRBJ2-7, with a possible D match to TRBD1 (5 bases). This CDR3 has 13 residues. From germline, CDR1 is SGHDN and CDR2 FVKESK. Trimming stripped 0 bases from V and 7 bases from J, with 10 bases between.